The source of this T cell receptor (beta chain) is a study of cytomegalovirus exposure and HLA in healthy donors. The germline gives CDR1 MNHEY, CDR2 SVGAGI. There are 11 residues in the CDR3. Trimming shortened V by 10 bases and J by 6 bases, and 12 bases separated the two germline ends. It was with 60 Vbeta and 13 Jbeta primers that the PCR ran. Clones were read by immunoSEQ multiplex PCR, and TCRdb kept only the in-frame ones, dropping some. This sample has about 160,000 clones, with approximately 83% found just once. The sample was PBMCs. The origin of this receptor is a woman aged 18-29 years in good health and CMV-seronegative. V gene TRBV6-5 combines with J gene TRBJ1-1; no firm D call. CDR3 bases: TGTGCCACCGGCGCGGTTGCTGAAGCTTTCTTT. Protein: CATGAVAEAFF.